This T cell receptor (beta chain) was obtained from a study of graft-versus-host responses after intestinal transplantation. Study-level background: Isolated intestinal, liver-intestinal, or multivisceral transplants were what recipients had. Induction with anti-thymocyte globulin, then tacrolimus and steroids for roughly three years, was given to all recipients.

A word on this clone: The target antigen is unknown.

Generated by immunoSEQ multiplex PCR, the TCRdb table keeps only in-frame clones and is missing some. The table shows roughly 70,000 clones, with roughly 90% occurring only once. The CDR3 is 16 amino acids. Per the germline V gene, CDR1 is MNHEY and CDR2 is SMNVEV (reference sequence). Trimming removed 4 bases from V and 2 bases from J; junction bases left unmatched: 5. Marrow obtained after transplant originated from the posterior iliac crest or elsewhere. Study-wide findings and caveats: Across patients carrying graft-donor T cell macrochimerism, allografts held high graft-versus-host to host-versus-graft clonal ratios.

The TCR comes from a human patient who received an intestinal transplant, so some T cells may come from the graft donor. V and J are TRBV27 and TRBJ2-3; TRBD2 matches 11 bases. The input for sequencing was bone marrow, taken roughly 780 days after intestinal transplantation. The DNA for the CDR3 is TGTGCCAGCAGTTCCGGGACTAGCGGCCCCACAGATACGCAGTATTTT. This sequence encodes CASSSGTSGPTDTQYF.